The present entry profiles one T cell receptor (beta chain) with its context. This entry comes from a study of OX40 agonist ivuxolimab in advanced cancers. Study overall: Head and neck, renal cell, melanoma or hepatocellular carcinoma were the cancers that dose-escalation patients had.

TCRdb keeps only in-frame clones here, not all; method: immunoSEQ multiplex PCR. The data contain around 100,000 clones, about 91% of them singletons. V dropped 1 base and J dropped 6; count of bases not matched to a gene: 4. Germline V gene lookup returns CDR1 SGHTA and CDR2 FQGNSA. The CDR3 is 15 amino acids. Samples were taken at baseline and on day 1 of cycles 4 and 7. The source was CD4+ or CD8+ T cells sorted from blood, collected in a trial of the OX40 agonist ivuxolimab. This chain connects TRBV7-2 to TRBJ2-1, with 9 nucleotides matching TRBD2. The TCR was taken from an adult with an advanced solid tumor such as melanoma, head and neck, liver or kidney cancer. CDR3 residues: CASSLVAGGGNEQFF. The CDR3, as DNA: TGTGCCAGCAGCTTAGTTGCGGGAGGGGGCAATGAGCAGTTCTTC.